This TCR beta chain was captured by sequencing in a study of cytomegalovirus exposure and HLA in healthy donors. As to this clone: The antigen is undetermined.

The PCR contained 60 Vbeta and 13 Jbeta primers. The protocol was immunoSEQ multiplex PCR, while the TCRdb copy is restricted to in-frame clones and leaves out a portion. The profile covers 130,000 or so clones, with roughly 82% appearing a single time and 5.8% taken by the ten largest. General observations from the study: The authors assumed roughly uniform sequencing depth across donors for presence/absence analyses. V- and J-gene trimming of TCR beta was linked (in a later analysis) to a missense DCLRE1C variant.

The CDR3 extends over 16 amino acids. The germline CDR1 and CDR2 sequences are SGHNT and YYREEE (reference sequence). With 2 bases clipped from V and 4 bases from J, the junction kept 10 bases outside the gene matches. Sequenced sample: PBMCs. The sequence came from a man aged 18 to 30 in good health and CMV-seropositive. The chain combines TRBV5-4 with TRBJ1-2; 8 bases line up with TRBD1. The CDR3 DNA is TGTGCCAGCAGCTTCAGGCAGGGGGCGCCCGGCTATGGCTACACCTTC. Its protein is CASSFRQGAPGYGYTF.